The rows below give T cell receptor beta chains drawn from one sample of a study of blood T cell repertoires in COVID-19. The repertoire was sequenced with immunoSEQ multiplex PCR; TCRdb's copy has only in-frame clones and lacks some. The sample holds 340,000 or so clones, 65% to 85% seen once. Sequencing was done on a sample of peripheral blood. Receptors originate from a man aged 30 to 45 with active or convalescent COVID-19. The CDR3 runs from the conserved cysteine through the conserved F or W. The D gene is left open where the match is weak. Clone size appears in some rows only: once, few, many, or a class for an expanded clone.

J gene	clone size	CDR3 length	V gene	D gene	CDR3 protein	CDR3 DNA
TRBJ1-4	.	16	TRBV9	.	CASSVGLREKGEKLFF	TGTGCCAGCAGCGTAGGTCTCAGGGAAAAGGGTGAAAAACTGTTTTTT
TRBJ1-1	.	13	TRBV27	.	CASSLKRGRGAFF	TGTGCCAGCAGTTTAAAGAGAGGGAGGGGAGCTTTCTTT
TRBJ2-2	.	17	TRBV11-3	TRBD2	CASSLDRPTSRRPELFF	TGTGCCAGCAGCTTAGATCGCCCGACTAGCAGGAGGCCGGAGCTGTTTTTT
TRBJ2-2	.	14	TRBV12-5	.	CASGLAPNTGELFF	TGTGCTAGTGGTTTGGCCCCTAACACCGGGGAGCTGTTTTTT
TRBJ2-1	.	14	TRBV6-5	TRBD2	CASSYGGGENEQFF	TGTGCCAGCAGTTACGGGGGAGGGGAAAATGAGCAGTTCTTC
TRBJ2-5	.	14	TRBV5-4	TRBD2	CASSALAGEETQYF	TGTGCCAGCAGCGCTCTAGCGGGGGAAGAGACCCAGTACTTC
TRBJ2-2	.	14	TRBV2	.	CATSGSANTGELFF	TGTGCCACTTCGGGGTCCGCGAACACCGGGGAGCTGTTTTTT
TRBJ2-2	.	14	TRBV11-3	.	CASSLQRGTGELFF	TGTGCCAGCAGCCTCCAACGAGGAACCGGGGAGCTGTTTTTT
TRBJ2-3	.	17	TRBV6-2/TRBV6-3	TRBD2	CASSYSGLAGNLDTQYF	TGTGCCAGCAGTTACTCAGGACTAGCGGGGAACCTGGATACGCAGTATTTT
TRBJ1-4	.	16	TRBV19	TRBD1	CASSRQGLATNEKLFF	TGTGCCAGTAGCCGACAGGGGCTTGCAACTAATGAAAAACTGTTTTTT
TRBJ1-5	.	13	TRBV28	.	CASWLDSNQPQHF	TGTGCCAGCTGGTTAGATAGCAATCAGCCCCAGCATTTT
TRBJ2-3	.	14	TRBV7-2	TRBD1	CASSPDRAGDTQYF	TGTGCCAGCAGTCCCGACAGGGCTGGAGATACGCAGTATTTT
TRBJ1-1	.	16	TRBV10-3	TRBD1	CAISEHQGASGTEAFF	TGTGCCATCAGTGAACACCAGGGGGCGTCAGGCACTGAAGCTTTCTTT
TRBJ2-7	.	14	TRBV19	TRBD2	CASSSAASGYEQYF	TGTGCCAGTAGTTCCGCTGCTAGCGGCTACGAGCAGTACTTC
TRBJ1-6	.	13	TRBV6-5	.	CASSIRGYRPLHF	TGTGCCAGCAGCATTAGGGGGTACAGACCCCTCCACTTT
TRBJ2-1	.	11	TRBV19	TRBD2	CGSGSYNEQFF	TGTGGGAGCGGGAGTTACAATGAGCAGTTCTTC
TRBJ2-3	.	16	TRBV10-2	.	CASSDQGLKDGDTQYF	TGCGCCAGCAGTGATCAGGGGCTAAAGGATGGAGATACGCAGTATTTT
TRBJ2-1	.	13	TRBV2	TRBD1	CASSADRVSEQFF	TGTGCCAGCAGCGCAGACAGGGTGAGTGAGCAGTTCTTC
TRBJ1-1	.	13	TRBV7-6	.	CASSPGVGTEAFF	TGTGCCAGCAGCCCAGGGGTGGGGACTGAAGCTTTCTTT
TRBJ2-7	.	14	TRBV18	TRBD1	CASSPRAGGDEQYF	TGTGCCAGCTCACCAAGGGCAGGGGGAGACGAGCAGTACTTC
TRBJ2-5	.	14	TRBV2	TRBD2	CARGGSRDQETQYF	TGTGCCAGGGGGGGGAGCAGGGACCAAGAGACCCAGTACTTC
TRBJ1-6	.	15	TRBV25-1	TRBD1	CASSARGTVGSPLHF	TGTGCCAGCAGTGCCCGAGGGACAGTGGGGTCACCCCTCCACTTT
TRBJ2-7	.	16	TRBV6-1	TRBD1	CASSEAGTGTGYEQYF	TGTGCCAGCAGTGAAGCCGGGACAGGGACAGGCTACGAGCAGTACTTC
TRBJ1-4	.	14	TRBV29-1	TRBD1	CSRKWGRGPEKLFF	TGCAGCCGAAAGTGGGGCAGGGGGCCTGAAAAACTGTTTTTT
TRBJ1-4	.	15	TRBV5-1	.	CASSLGQGIREKLFF	TGCGCCAGCAGTTTGGGGCAGGGGATTCGGGAAAAACTGTTTTTT
TRBJ1-6	.	16	TRBV6-6	.	CASKNTAAARNSPLHF	TGTGCCAGCAAAAACACAGCGGCGGCGCGGAATTCACCCCTCCACTTT
TRBJ1-2	.	13	TRBV7-6	.	CASSPQGLRGYTF	TGTGCCAGCAGCCCCCAGGGGTTGCGAGGCTACACCTTC
TRBJ2-7	.	14	TRBV6-5	.	CASSTPGQGYEQYF	TGTGCCAGCAGTACCCCGGGACAAGGCTACGAGCAGTACTTC
TRBJ2-3	.	16	TRBV7-8	.	CASSLDYLDGADTQYF	TGTGCCAGCAGCTTAGATTATTTAGACGGAGCAGATACGCAGTATTTT
TRBJ2-5	once	16	TRBV7-8	.	CASSFYRATHEETQYF	TGTGCCAGCAGCTTTTACAGGGCTACTCACGAAGAGACCCAGTACTTC
TRBJ1-1	.	13	TRBV29-1	.	CSVEGRLNTEAFF	TGCAGCGTTGAGGGCCGGCTGAACACTGAAGCTTTCTTT
TRBJ1-1	.	14	TRBV6-5	.	CASSLTGTGTEAFF	TGTGCCAGCAGTTTAACAGGTACGGGCACTGAAGCTTTCTTT
TRBJ2-1	.	13	TRBV7-2	TRBD2	CASSYSGMSEQFF	TGTGCCAGCAGCTATAGCGGGATGTCTGAGCAGTTCTTC
TRBJ2-7	once	14	TRBV30	TRBD2	CAWSMGGGTYEQYF	TGTGCCTGGAGTATGGGCGGGGGGACCTACGAGCAGTACTTC
TRBJ2-7	.	12	TRBV30	.	CACGGGPWEQYF	TGTGCCTGTGGTGGAGGGCCGTGGGAGCAGTACTTC
TRBJ1-2	.	15	TRBV7-8	TRBD1	CASSFYQGEPFGYTF	TGTGCCAGCAGCTTCTATCAGGGGGAACCCTTCGGCTACACCTTC
TRBJ2-7	.	16	TRBV6-2/TRBV6-3	.	CASSQPLRDSLYEQYF	TGTGCCAGCAGTCAACCTCTCCGGGACTCCCTCTACGAGCAGTACTTC
TRBJ1-6	.	16	TRBV5-4	.	CASSRDTSSYNSPLHF	TGTGCCAGCAGCCGGGACACGAGCTCCTATAATTCACCCCTCCACTTT
TRBJ2-5	.	14	TRBV30	TRBD2	CAWSVRGVRETQYF	TGTGCCTGGAGTGTACGGGGGGTGCGAGAGACCCAGTACTTC
TRBJ2-7	.	16	TRBV21-1	.	CASSKGRGGLFFEQYF	TGTGCCAGCAGCAAAGGTAGAGGGGGCCTGTTTTTCGAGCAGTACTTC
TRBJ2-5	few	16	TRBV9	.	CASSVAVGATQETQYF	TGTGCCAGCAGCGTAGCGGTGGGGGCCACCCAAGAGACCCAGTACTTC
TRBJ2-7	.	13	TRBV5-6	TRBD1	CASSPTGIDEQYF	TGTGCCAGCAGCCCGACAGGGATCGACGAGCAGTACTTC
TRBJ2-5	few	17	TRBV7-9	TRBD2	CASSLVGLAGGPETQYF	TGTGCCAGCAGCTTAGTGGGACTAGCGGGAGGGCCAGAGACCCAGTACTTC
TRBJ2-3	.	12	TRBV12-3/TRBV12-4	.	CASSPLLDTQYF	TGTGCCAGCAGCCCTTTATTAGATACGCAGTATTTT
TRBJ2-2	.	16	TRBV7-2	TRBD2	CASSLTSGSRTGELFF	TGTGCCAGCAGCTTAACTAGCGGGAGCAGAACCGGGGAGCTGTTTTTT
TRBJ2-7	.	16	TRBV7-2	TRBD2	CASSSALRLAGDEQYF	TGTGCCAGCAGCTCGGCCTTAAGACTAGCGGGAGACGAGCAGTACTTC
TRBJ1-1	.	15	TRBV4-2	TRBD1	CASSQTGVGNTEAFF	TGTGCCAGCAGCCAGACAGGGGTGGGGAACACTGAAGCTTTCTTT
TRBJ2-1	.	12	TRBV2	TRBD1	CASSGQGSEQFF	TGTGCCAGCAGTGGACAGGGAAGTGAGCAGTTCTTC
TRBJ2-3	.	15	TRBV3-1/TRBV3-2	.	CASSYNRVGTDTQYF	TGTGCCAGCAGCTACAACAGGGTTGGGACAGATACGCAGTATTTT
TRBJ2-7	.	14	TRBV25-1	TRBD2	CASTEARGGHEQYF	TGTGCCAGCACCGAGGCTCGGGGGGGCCACGAGCAGTACTTC
TRBJ2-5	.	13	TRBV24-1	.	CATSDLGEETQYF	TGTGCCACCAGTGATTTAGGGGAAGAGACCCAGTACTTC
TRBJ2-7	.	16	TRBV4-2	TRBD2	CASSQDSALAVYEQYF	TGTGCCAGCAGCCAAGACAGCGCACTAGCGGTTTACGAGCAGTACTTC
TRBJ2-1	.	17	TRBV4-1	TRBD2	CASSQDEGLAGVNEQFF	TGCGCCAGCAGCCAAGATGAGGGACTAGCGGGAGTGAATGAGCAGTTCTTC
TRBJ2-2	.	15	TRBV7-2	TRBD1	CASSREGGYTGELFF	TGTGCCAGCAGTCGGGAAGGGGGCTACACCGGGGAGCTGTTTTTT
TRBJ2-7	few	13	TRBV9	.	CASSLGGEVEQYF	TGTGCCAGCAGCCTAGGAGGCGAGGTCGAGCAGTACTTC
TRBJ2-3	.	12	TRBV19	.	CASRIQGSGQYF	TGTGCCAGTAGGATCCAGGGGAGTGGGCAGTATTTT
TRBJ1-2	.	12	TRBV7-2	.	CASSLNRDGYTF	TGTGCCAGCAGCTTAAACAGGGATGGCTACACCTTC
TRBJ2-1	.	12	TRBV7-9	.	CASSLGDTEQFF	TGTGCCAGCAGCTTAGGTGACACGGAGCAGTTCTTC
TRBJ2-2	.	15	TRBV7-8	TRBD1	CASSTRQGWDGELFF	TGTGCCAGCAGCACCCGACAGGGGTGGGACGGGGAGCTGTTTTTT
TRBJ2-3	.	13	TRBV18	TRBD1	CASSGQTTDTQYF	TGTGCCAGCTCGGGACAGACCACAGATACGCAGTATTTT